The clone carrying this T cell receptor beta chain was seen only a few times. Its target is unknown. One heparinised draw, averaging about 116 mL, was taken per donor. The data derive from a study of beta chain features in type 1 diabetes. Broader study findings: Among type 1 diabetes patients, VDJ junctions had fewer insertions and more deletions. A closer apparent resemblance between naive, central memory and Treg TCRB repertoires was seen in patients than in healthy donors. Shorter TCRB CDR3s, moderately but significantly so, marked every one of the four CD4+ subsets in Type 1 diabetes patients.

Expressed TCRB transcripts were sequenced after all isolated RNA was converted to cDNA. An average of about 3.4 million reads was obtained for naive, central memory and regulatory T cell samples. The protocol was immunoSEQ multiplex PCR, while the TCRdb copy is restricted to in-frame clones and leaves out a portion. The repertoire holds 280,000 or so clones, with 15% as singletons. CDR3 length: 15 residues. V was trimmed by 4 bases and J by 6 bases, leaving 19 bases between them. Germline values: CDR1 MNHNY, CDR2 SVGAGI (reference sequence). The sequence derives from a man aged 18 to 35 with type 1 diabetes. The sample taken for sequencing was naive CD4+ T cells from blood. The chain recombines TRBV6-6 with TRBJ2-7, with D perhaps matching TRBD1 (5 bases). The CDR3 coding sequence is TGTGCCAGCAGTTCGGATTTGGGGCCTGTCAGCGAGCAGTACTTC. It specifies CASSSDLGPVSEQYF.